A selection of T cell receptor beta chains follows, all from one sample in a study of OX40 agonist ivuxolimab in advanced cancers. Sequencing used immunoSEQ multiplex PCR; TCRdb keeps in-frame clones, though not all of them. The sample lists more than 60,000 clones, 65% to 90% occurring once. The starting material was CD4+ or CD8+ T cells sorted from blood, obtained in a trial of the OX40 agonist ivuxolimab. The receptor source for this set is an adult with an advanced solid tumor such as melanoma, head and neck, liver or kidney cancer. The CDR3 runs from the conserved cysteine through the conserved F or W. The order of the fields is V gene, clone size, D gene, J gene, CDR3 DNA, CDR3 protein. A D gene is named only where the DNA matches it firmly. The listing skips clone size in some rows; elsewhere it reads once, few, many or a size class.

v_call: TRBV29-1
clone_size: .
d_call: TRBD1
j_call: TRBJ2-1
cdr3_nt: TGCAGCGCCGGTCGACAGGGGAGGAATGAGCAGTTCTTC
cdr3_aa: CSAGRQGRNEQFF

v_call: TRBV5-1
clone_size: few
d_call: .
j_call: TRBJ1-1
cdr3_nt: TGCGCCAGCAGCAGAAATACAGTGGACACTGAAGCTTTCTTT
cdr3_aa: CASSRNTVDTEAFF

v_call: TRBV28
clone_size: .
d_call: TRBD1
j_call: TRBJ2-7
cdr3_nt: TGTGCCAGCCTTTCTCCGGGACAGGTATCCTACGAGCAGTACTTC
cdr3_aa: CASLSPGQVSYEQYF

v_call: TRBV9
clone_size: .
d_call: .
j_call: TRBJ2-5
cdr3_nt: TGTGCCAGCAGCGTAGCCCCGGGGGTTGAGACCCAGTACTTC
cdr3_aa: CASSVAPGVETQYF

v_call: TRBV7-9
clone_size: once
d_call: .
j_call: TRBJ1-1
cdr3_nt: TGTGCCAGCAGCTTAATCGGGCCAGAAGAAGCTTTCTTT
cdr3_aa: CASSLIGPEEAFF

v_call: TRBV5-1
clone_size: .
d_call: .
j_call: TRBJ2-1
cdr3_nt: TGCGCCAGCAGCTTGGAGGGGGGGTCCTACAATGAGCAGTTCTTC
cdr3_aa: CASSLEGGSYNEQFF

v_call: TRBV19
clone_size: .
d_call: TRBD2
j_call: TRBJ2-5
cdr3_nt: TGTGCCAGTAGTATAGGCGGGGGGCAACAAGAGACCCAGTACTTC
cdr3_aa: CASSIGGGQQETQYF

v_call: TRBV11-2
clone_size: few
d_call: .
j_call: TRBJ2-2
cdr3_nt: TGTGCCAGCAGCCTCAGGAACACCGGGGAGCTGTTTTTT
cdr3_aa: CASSLRNTGELFF

v_call: TRBV30
clone_size: .
d_call: TRBD1
j_call: TRBJ1-4
cdr3_nt: TGTGCCTGGAGTAGACAGGGGTATGAAAAACTGTTTTTT
cdr3_aa: CAWSRQGYEKLFF

v_call: TRBV7-9
clone_size: .
d_call: .
j_call: TRBJ2-5
cdr3_nt: TGTGCCAGCAGCGGGGTTGGGGAGACCCAGTACTTC
cdr3_aa: CASSGVGETQYF

v_call: TRBV5-8
clone_size: .
d_call: TRBD2
j_call: TRBJ2-5
cdr3_nt: TGTGCCAGCAGCTTGGCACTAGCGAGAAAAGAGACCCAGTACTTC
cdr3_aa: CASSLALARKETQYF

v_call: TRBV10-3
clone_size: .
d_call: TRBD1
j_call: TRBJ2-7
cdr3_nt: TGTGCCATCAGGGGGACAGCTGCCTACGAGCAGTACTTC
cdr3_aa: CAIRGTAAYEQYF

v_call: TRBV5-4
clone_size: .
d_call: .
j_call: TRBJ1-2
cdr3_nt: TGTGCCAGCAGCTTGGCCAGGCAGGCAGACTATGGCTACACCTTC
cdr3_aa: CASSLARQADYGYTF

v_call: TRBV19
clone_size: .
d_call: TRBD1
j_call: TRBJ1-1
cdr3_nt: TGTGCCAGTAGTATAAGGTCCTCCGGAAGGGACAGGGGGCTCAACACTGAAGCTTTCTTT
cdr3_aa: CASSIRSSGRDRGLNTEAFF

v_call: TRBV6-6
clone_size: .
d_call: TRBD1
j_call: TRBJ2-1
cdr3_nt: TGTGCCAGCAGTTACCAGGGGGTCTACAATGAGCAGTTCTTC
cdr3_aa: CASSYQGVYNEQFF

v_call: TRBV19
clone_size: once
d_call: .
j_call: TRBJ1-6
cdr3_nt: TGTGCCAGTAGGTTGAGCTCCTATAATTCACCCCTCCACTTT
cdr3_aa: CASRLSSYNSPLHF

v_call: TRBV10-3
clone_size: once
d_call: TRBD1
j_call: TRBJ1-1
cdr3_nt: TGTGCCATCAGTCGGGCGGGACAGGGTGGGACTGAAGCTTTCTTT
cdr3_aa: CAISRAGQGGTEAFF

v_call: TRBV7-9
clone_size: .
d_call: .
j_call: TRBJ1-5
cdr3_nt: TGTGCCAGCTCAGAACAGTATAGCAATCAGCCCCAGCATTTT
cdr3_aa: CASSEQYSNQPQHF

v_call: TRBV4-3
clone_size: .
d_call: TRBD1
j_call: TRBJ2-1
cdr3_nt: TGCGCCAGCAGCGAGGAGGGACAGGGCTTTGAGCAGTTCTTC
cdr3_aa: CASSEEGQGFEQFF

v_call: TRBV27
clone_size: .
d_call: TRBD2
j_call: TRBJ2-3
cdr3_nt: TGTGCCAGCAGTCGTAAGCGGGGAAGCACAGATACGCAGTATTTT
cdr3_aa: CASSRKRGSTDTQYF

v_call: TRBV7-2
clone_size: .
d_call: .
j_call: TRBJ1-1
cdr3_nt: TGTGCCAGCAGCATGGACCTGAACACTGAAGCTTTCTTT
cdr3_aa: CASSMDLNTEAFF

v_call: TRBV7-3
clone_size: .
d_call: .
j_call: TRBJ1-1
cdr3_nt: TGTGCCAGCAGCTTAACGTTTTCTGGACGGGGGAGTGAAGCTTTCTTT
cdr3_aa: CASSLTFSGRGSEAFF

v_call: TRBV2
clone_size: .
d_call: .
j_call: TRBJ2-7
cdr3_nt: TGTGCCAGCAGAGCCAGGACAGCCGCAGGGGCCGGTTCCTACGAGCAGTACTTC
cdr3_aa: CASRARTAAGAGSYEQYF

v_call: TRBV11-2
clone_size: .
d_call: TRBD1
j_call: TRBJ2-3
cdr3_nt: TGTGCCAGCAGCCAGGGGGCAGGGGGCGTAAATACGCAGTATTTT
cdr3_aa: CASSQGAGGVNTQYF

v_call: TRBV5-4
clone_size: once
d_call: .
j_call: TRBJ1-2
cdr3_nt: TGTGCCAGCAGCTTGGCGTTGGGGGTAGCTCAGGGCTACACCTTC
cdr3_aa: CASSLALGVAQGYTF